This T cell receptor (beta chain) stems from a study of shared clonotypes between healthy human individuals. The CDR3 totals 16 residues. With V trimmed by 4 bases and J by 2 bases, 12 bases remained unmatched. Germline V gene data show CDR1 as SGHRS and CDR2 as YFSETQ. Under the authors' procedure: ImmunoSEQ only sent back junction sequences with no quality scores, so filtering was done differently. TCRdb's table, derived via immunoSEQ multiplex PCR, lists solely in-frame clones and lacks some. For V, J and clone size, that table is used; D and trimming come from the DNA. This sample carries fewer than 600,000 clones, 75% to 85% of them seen once, and the ten largest clones take less than 15%. Details on this clone: Its antigen is unknown.

All donors were healthy HIV-negative adults lacking recent acute infections or vaccinations. Every contributor of samples was a Caucasian grown-up residing in Nashville, Tennessee. General study findings and limits: Enrolling few donors narrowed the genetic and exposure-history diversity that was represented.

The rearrangement joins TRBV5-1 to TRBJ2-7, with TRBD1 identical over 7 bases. The sample taken for sequencing was PBMCs. The sequence derives from a woman in her thirties or forties in good health. Some clones in this sample may be carry-over from other donors' samples. In DNA form, the CDR3 reads TGCGCCAGCAGCGTTTCGGGACAGATTAACCCCTACGAGCAGTACTTC. Amino acid sequence: CASSVSGQINPYEQYF.